A selection of T cell receptor beta chains follows, all from one sample in a study of technical replicates of blood from a handful of donors. Profiling relied on immunoSEQ multiplex PCR, and the TCRdb table lists in-frame clones only, not all of them. The sample comprises tens of thousands of clones, 90% to 95% of which are singletons, and around 0.25% rests with the top ten. The sample consisted of T cells isolated from PBMCs. All receptors come from a human donor in good health. The CDR3 runs from the conserved cysteine through the conserved F or W. A D gene is named only where the DNA matches it firmly. Some rows mark clone size as missing; the rest say once, few, many or name a class of expanded clone.

TRBJ1-4	.	few	TRBV23-1	CASINPTNEKLFF	TGCGCCAGCATCAATCCAACTAATGAAAAACTGTTTTTT
TRBJ1-5	TRBD1	.	TRBV27	CASRIQGVRGNQPQHF	TGTGCCAGCAGGATACAGGGGGTCCGCGGCAATCAGCCCCAGCATTTT
TRBJ2-1	.	once	TRBV7-9	CASSFITSSSYNEQFF	TGTGCCAGCAGCTTCATTACTAGTTCGAGCTACAATGAGCAGTTCTTC
TRBJ2-7	TRBD1	.	TRBV10-1	CASSGSTGTGTGYEQYF	TGCGCCAGCAGTGGGTCGACCGGGACAGGGACAGGGTACGAGCAGTACTTC
TRBJ1-2	.	.	TRBV4-1	CASSQGGGSGVQGYGYTF	TGCGCCAGCAGCCAAGGAGGGGGTAGTGGGGTTCAGGGCTATGGCTACACCTTC
TRBJ2-7	.	.	TRBV5-6	CASSLRGTYEQYF	TGTGCCAGCAGCTTGAGGGGAACCTACGAGCAGTACTTC
TRBJ1-4	.	.	TRBV7-9	CASSLDLGDTNEKLFF	TGTGCCAGCAGCTTAGATCTGGGAGATACTAATGAAAAACTGTTTTTT
TRBJ2-5	.	.	TRBV10-1	CASRPFKRTEGRETQYF	TGCGCCAGCAGACCGTTCAAGCGGACGGAAGGCAGGGAGACCCAGTACTTC
TRBJ2-7	TRBD1	.	TRBV19	CASSRFSQGQTFYEQYF	TGTGCCAGTAGTCGCTTTAGTCAGGGACAGACATTTTACGAGCAGTACTTC
TRBJ2-2	.	.	TRBV9	CASSVAGVANTGELFF	TGTGCCAGCAGCGTAGCGGGAGTCGCGAACACCGGGGAGCTGTTTTTT
TRBJ2-2	TRBD2	.	TRBV9	CASSVLAGQNTGELFF	TGTGCCAGCAGCGTACTAGCGGGCCAGAACACCGGGGAGCTGTTTTTT
TRBJ1-5	TRBD1	.	TRBV2	CASSPRTGNNQPQHF	TGTGCCAGCAGTCCCCGGACAGGGAACAATCAGCCCCAGCATTTT
TRBJ2-3	TRBD1	.	TRBV2	CASRRTGVTDTQYF	TGTGCCAGCAGACGGACAGGGGTAACAGATACGCAGTATTTT
TRBJ2-7	TRBD1	once	TRBV2	CASTGTGKFGQYF	TGTGCCAGCACGGGGACAGGGAAATTTGGGCAGTACTTC
TRBJ2-3	TRBD1	.	TRBV4-1	CASSRWTGFTDTQYF	TGCGCCAGCAGCCGATGGACAGGCTTCACAGATACGCAGTATTTT
TRBJ2-5	TRBD1	.	TRBV7-3	CASSTGVQETQYF	TGTGCCAGCAGCACAGGGGTTCAAGAGACCCAGTACTTC
TRBJ2-2	TRBD2	.	TRBV6-1	CASSEGLAGGRELFF	TGTGCCAGCAGTGAAGGGCTAGCGGGAGGAAGGGAGCTGTTTTTT
TRBJ2-1	TRBD2	few	TRBV10-1	CASSESGLAGNEQFF	TGCGCCAGCAGTGAGTCAGGACTAGCGGGAAATGAGCAGTTCTTC
TRBJ1-5	.	few	TRBV11-3	CASSSGTTQESNQPQHF	TGTGCCAGCAGCTCCGGGACAACTCAGGAGAGCAATCAGCCCCAGCATTTT
TRBJ2-7	.	.	TRBV2	CASSESGQGSYEQYF	TGTGCCAGCAGTGAATCAGGCCAGGGCTCCTACGAGCAGTACTTC
TRBJ1-2	TRBD1	.	TRBV5-1	CASRTGEEGYTF	TGCGCCAGCAGGACAGGGGAGGAGGGCTACACCTTC
TRBJ1-6	.	.	TRBV5-6	CASSLDGFYNSPLHF	TGTGCCAGCAGCTTGGACGGGTTCTATAATTCACCCCTCCACTTT
TRBJ2-3	TRBD1	.	TRBV5-1	CASSSGTGLFTQYF	TGCGCCAGCAGCAGCGGGACAGGGTTGTTTACGCAGTATTTT
TRBJ1-5	.	.	TRBV28	CAILTGDRRNQPQHF	TGTGCCATACTAACCGGAGACAGACGCAATCAGCCCCAGCATTTT
TRBJ1-4	.	.	TRBV27	CASSLRSWEKLFF	TGTGCCAGCAGTCTTCGGAGTTGGGAAAAACTGTTTTTT
TRBJ1-5	.	.	TRBV19	CASSISKVSPPNQPQHF	TGTGCCAGTAGTATAAGTAAGGTTAGCCCACCTAATCAGCCCCAGCATTTT
TRBJ2-1	TRBD2	once	TRBV6-4	CASSFGGNNEQFF	TGTGCCAGCAGTTTCGGGGGGAACAATGAGCAGTTCTTC
TRBJ1-1	.	few	TRBV30	CAGDRLLFRAFF	TGTGCTGGCGACAGGCTTCTCTTCAGAGCTTTCTTT
TRBJ2-1	TRBD1	.	TRBV19	CASSVTRGQGEQFF	TGTGCCAGTAGTGTAACCAGGGGGCAAGGTGAGCAGTTCTTC
TRBJ2-3	.	.	TRBV14	CASSQSRGGTQYF	TGTGCCAGCAGCCAATCAAGAGGGGGTACGCAGTATTTT
TRBJ1-4	TRBD1	.	TRBV6-6	CASSYRDRDEKLFF	TGTGCCAGCAGTTACCGGGACAGAGATGAAAAACTGTTTTTT
TRBJ1-6	.	.	TRBV21-1	CASSPPRDRAPSPLHF	TGTGCCAGCAGCCCTCCAAGGGACAGGGCGCCTTCACCCCTCCACTTT
TRBJ1-3	.	.	TRBV19	CASSFTGSGNTIYF	TGTGCCAGTAGTTTCACAGGGTCCGGAAACACCATATATTTT
TRBJ2-4	TRBD1	.	TRBV9	CASSRQGSSQNIQYF	TGTGCCAGCAGCCGACAGGGCTCTTCACAAAACATTCAGTACTTC
TRBJ1-2	.	.	TRBV6-5	CASSYSIQRSNYGYTF	TGTGCCAGCAGTTACTCGATCCAGCGATCTAACTATGGCTACACCTTC
TRBJ2-7	.	.	TRBV28	CATSRQGFDEQYF	TGTGCCACCTCCCGGCAGGGCTTCGACGAGCAGTACTTC
TRBJ1-6	.	.	TRBV5-1	CASSLEQSSYNSPLHF	TGCGCCAGCAGCTTGGAACAGAGCTCCTATAATTCACCCCTCCACTTT
TRBJ1-5	TRBD1	.	TRBV10-2	CASSDQGASNQPQHF	TGCGCCAGCAGTGATCAGGGGGCAAGCAATCAGCCCCAGCATTTT
TRBJ1-5	TRBD1	few	TRBV18	CASSPTGEGNQPQHF	TGTGCCAGCTCACCGACAGGGGAAGGCAATCAGCCCCAGCATTTT
TRBJ2-1	TRBD1	.	TRBV27	CASSIPQGSSYNEQFF	TGTGCCAGCAGTATCCCACAGGGGAGCTCCTACAATGAGCAGTTCTTC
TRBJ2-5	TRBD1	.	TRBV5-1	CASSLGPGQQETQYF	TGCGCCAGCAGCTTGGGGCCGGGACAGCAAGAGACCCAGTACTTC
TRBJ1-1	TRBD1	few	TRBV2	CASSAEGALNTEAFF	TGTGCCAGCAGTGCTGAGGGGGCCCTGAACACTGAAGCTTTCTTT
TRBJ1-2	.	once	TRBV5-1	CASSLTRSVADGYTF	TGCGCCAGCAGCTTGACACGTTCGGTCGCGGATGGCTACACCTTC
TRBJ1-1	TRBD1	.	TRBV11-2	CASILGQGAFEAFF	TGTGCCAGCATCTTAGGCCAGGGGGCTTTTGAAGCTTTCTTT
TRBJ2-5	.	.	TRBV5-1	CASSLQLVQETQYF	TGCGCCAGCAGCTTGCAACTAGTCCAAGAGACCCAGTACTTC
TRBJ2-7	TRBD2	.	TRBV9	CASSVMSGGTYEQYF	TGTGCCAGCAGCGTAATGAGCGGGGGGACCTACGAGCAGTACTTC
TRBJ1-1	.	.	TRBV29-1	CSVRRGPLMNTEAFF	TGCAGCGTTCGTCGCGGCCCTCTTATGAACACTGAAGCTTTCTTT
TRBJ1-2	.	.	TRBV28	CASIQTGVYGYTF	TGTGCCAGCATACAGACAGGAGTCTATGGCTACACCTTC
TRBJ2-1	.	.	TRBV4-1	CASSPQSRTSYNEQFF	TGCGCCAGCAGTCCGCAATCCCGGACTTCGTACAATGAGCAGTTCTTC
TRBJ1-1	TRBD1	.	TRBV6-1	CATPTGAAPEAFF	TGTGCCACCCCGACAGGGGCAGCCCCTGAAGCTTTCTTT
TRBJ2-5	.	.	TRBV2	CASSENTGQETQYF	TGTGCCAGCAGTGAAAATACAGGGCAAGAGACCCAGTACTTC
TRBJ2-7	TRBD1	.	TRBV29-1	CSVGTGGYEQYF	TGCAGCGTCGGAACAGGGGGCTACGAGCAGTACTTC
TRBJ1-1	.	.	TRBV14	CASTALGGGLPDTEAFF	TGTGCCAGCACAGCCCTTGGGGGGGGGCTTCCGGACACTGAAGCTTTCTTT
TRBJ2-1	.	.	TRBV21-1	CASHSTASSYNEQFF	TGTGCCAGCCACAGCACTGCCTCCTCCTACAATGAGCAGTTCTTC
TRBJ1-6	.	.	TRBV6-5	CASWRGYYNSPLHF	TGTGCCAGCTGGCGGGGGTACTATAATTCACCCCTCCACTTT
TRBJ2-2	.	.	TRBV5-6	CASSLELNTGELFF	TGTGCCAGCAGCTTGGAGCTAAACACCGGGGAGCTGTTTTTT